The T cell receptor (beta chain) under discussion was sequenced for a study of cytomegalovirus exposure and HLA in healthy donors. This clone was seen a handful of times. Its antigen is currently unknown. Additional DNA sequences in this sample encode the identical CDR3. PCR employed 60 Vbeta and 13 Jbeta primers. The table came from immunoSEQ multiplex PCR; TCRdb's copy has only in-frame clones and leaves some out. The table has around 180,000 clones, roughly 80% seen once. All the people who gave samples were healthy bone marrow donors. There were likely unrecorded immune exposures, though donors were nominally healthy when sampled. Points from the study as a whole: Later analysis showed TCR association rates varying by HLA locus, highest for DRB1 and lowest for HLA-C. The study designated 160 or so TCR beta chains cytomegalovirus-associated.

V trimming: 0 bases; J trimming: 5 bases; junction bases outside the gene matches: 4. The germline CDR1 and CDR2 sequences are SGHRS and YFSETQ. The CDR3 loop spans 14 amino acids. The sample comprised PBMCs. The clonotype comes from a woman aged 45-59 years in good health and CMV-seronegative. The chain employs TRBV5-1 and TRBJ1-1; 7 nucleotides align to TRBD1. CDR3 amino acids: CASSLEGAGTEAFF. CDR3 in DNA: TGCGCCAGCAGCTTGGAGGGGGCCGGTACTGAAGCTTTCTTT.